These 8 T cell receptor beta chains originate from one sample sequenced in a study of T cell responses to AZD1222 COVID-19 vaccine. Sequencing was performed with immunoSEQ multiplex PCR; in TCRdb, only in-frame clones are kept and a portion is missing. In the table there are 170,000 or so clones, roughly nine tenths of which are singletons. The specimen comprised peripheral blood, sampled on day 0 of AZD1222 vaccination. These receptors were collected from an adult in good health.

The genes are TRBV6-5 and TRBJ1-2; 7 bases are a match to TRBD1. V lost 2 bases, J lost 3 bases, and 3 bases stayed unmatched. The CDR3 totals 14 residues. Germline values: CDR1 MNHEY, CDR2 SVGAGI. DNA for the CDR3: TGTGCCAGCAGTTACGCCGACAGGGACTATGGCTACACCTTC. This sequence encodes CASSYADRDYGYTF.

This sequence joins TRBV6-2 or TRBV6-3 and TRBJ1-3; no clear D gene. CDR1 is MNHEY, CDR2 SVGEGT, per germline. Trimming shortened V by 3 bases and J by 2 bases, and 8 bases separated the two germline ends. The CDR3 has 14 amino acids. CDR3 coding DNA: TGTGCCAGCAGTTATAGGACGGCTGGAAACACCATATATTTT. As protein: CASSYRTAGNTIYF.

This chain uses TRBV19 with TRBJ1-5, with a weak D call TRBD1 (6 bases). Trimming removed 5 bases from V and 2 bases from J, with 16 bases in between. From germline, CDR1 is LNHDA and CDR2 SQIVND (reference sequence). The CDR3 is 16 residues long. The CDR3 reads CASSVTGGVGNQPQHF. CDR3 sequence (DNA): TGTGCCAGTAGTGTGACAGGAGGGGTTGGCAATCAGCCCCAGCATTTT.

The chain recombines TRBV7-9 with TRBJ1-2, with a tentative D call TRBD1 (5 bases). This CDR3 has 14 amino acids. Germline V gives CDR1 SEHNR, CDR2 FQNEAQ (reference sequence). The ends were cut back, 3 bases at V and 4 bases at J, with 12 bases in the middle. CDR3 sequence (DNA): TGTGCCAGCAGCTTTCGTGGGCAGGGCTATGGCTACACCTTC. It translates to CASSFRGQGYGYTF.

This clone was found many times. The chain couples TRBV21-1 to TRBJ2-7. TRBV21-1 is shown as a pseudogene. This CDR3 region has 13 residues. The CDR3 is CASSKFHPHEQYF. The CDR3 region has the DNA TGTGCCAGCAGCAAATTCCACCCCCACGAGCAGTACTTC.

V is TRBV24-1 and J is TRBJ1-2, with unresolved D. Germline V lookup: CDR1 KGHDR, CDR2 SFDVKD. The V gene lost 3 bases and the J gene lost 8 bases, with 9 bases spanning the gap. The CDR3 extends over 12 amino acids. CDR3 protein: CATSDSGLGYTF. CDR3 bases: TGTGCCACCAGTGATAGTGGATTAGGCTACACCTTC.

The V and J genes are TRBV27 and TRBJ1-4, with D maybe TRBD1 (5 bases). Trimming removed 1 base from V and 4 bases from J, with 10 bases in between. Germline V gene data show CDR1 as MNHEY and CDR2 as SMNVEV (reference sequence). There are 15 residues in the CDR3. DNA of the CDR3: TGTGCCAGCAGTTTATGGACACCTGGTAATGAAAAACTGTTTTTT. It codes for CASSLWTPGNEKLFF.

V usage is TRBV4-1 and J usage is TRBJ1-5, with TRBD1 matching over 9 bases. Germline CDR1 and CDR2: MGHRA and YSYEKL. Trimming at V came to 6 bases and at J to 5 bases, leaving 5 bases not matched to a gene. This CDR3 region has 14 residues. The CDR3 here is CASSLTGGDQPQHF. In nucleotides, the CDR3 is TGCGCCAGCAGTCTGACAGGGGGAGATCAGCCCCAGCATTTT.